A selection of T cell receptor beta chains follows, all from one sample in a study of T cells in localized non-small cell lung cancer. Sequencing used immunoSEQ multiplex PCR; TCRdb keeps in-frame clones, though not all of them. Of several thousand clones detected, about 26% appear once; the ten largest clones hold approximately 22%. The source material was lung tumor tissue, sampled before any cancer treatment. Receptor source: a woman aged 40 to 75 with stage I squamous cell lung carcinoma. Both conserved end residues are part of each CDR3. The order of the fields is D gene, V gene, J gene, clone size, CDR3 DNA, CDR3 protein. The D gene is left open where the match is weak. Clone size is shown for a subset of rows, as once, few, many or a class of expanded clone.

TRBD2	TRBV6-8	TRBJ2-5	few	TGTGCCAGCAGTGTCCGCGGGGGGCGCGACGAGACCCAGTACTTC	CASSVRGGRDETQYF
.	TRBV11-3	TRBJ1-1	few	TGTGCCAGCAGCCCCGACACAACGAACACTGAAGCTTTCTTT	CASSPDTTNTEAFF
TRBD1	TRBV6-8	TRBJ2-1	.	TGTGCCAGCAGTGCTCAGGGGGCGTCAGGAAATGAGCAGTTCTTC	CASSAQGASGNEQFF
TRBD1	TRBV6-8	TRBJ2-3	few	TGTGCCAGCGGGACAGGGGCTGGCACAGATACGCAGTATTTT	CASGTGAGTDTQYF
TRBD1	TRBV9	TRBJ1-1	few	TGTGCCAGCAGTGGAGTACAGGGGGTAACTATGAACACTGAAGCTTTCTTT	CASSGVQGVTMNTEAFF
.	TRBV2	TRBJ2-1	few	TGTGCCAGCAGGCGGGATTCTGCCTACAATGAGCAGTTCTTC	CASRRDSAYNEQFF
.	TRBV5-1	TRBJ2-3	.	TGCGCCAGCAGCTTGGGACTGAGACCTAGCACAGATACGCAGTATTTT	CASSLGLRPSTDTQYF
.	TRBV9	TRBJ1-1	few	TGTGCCAGCAGCGTAGGAGTGGGGACTGAAGCTTTCTTT	CASSVGVGTEAFF
.	TRBV11-3	TRBJ1-1	few	TGTGCCAGCAGCTTGGTAGGCGTGGACACTGAAGCTTTCTTT	CASSLVGVDTEAFF
TRBD1	TRBV11-3	TRBJ1-1	few	TGTGCCAGCAGGCCCGTCGTTGACAGGGGGAACACTGAAGCTTTCTTT	CASRPVVDRGNTEAFF
.	TRBV11-3	TRBJ2-2	few	TGTGCCAGCAGCTTGGCCTACGTCAGTCAGAACACCGGGGAGCTGTTTTTT	CASSLAYVSQNTGELFF
TRBD1	TRBV23-1	TRBJ1-2	.	TGCGCCAGCAGTCAGCGTTTAGCTTTGGACAGGATCGGCTACACCTTC	CASSQRLALDRIGYTF
.	TRBV14	TRBJ1-6	once	TGTGCCAGCAGCCAAGTGGAATGGACCAGGGGCACAAATTCACCCCTCCACTTT	CASSQVEWTRGTNSPLHF
TRBD1	TRBV11-3	TRBJ2-2	.	TGTGCCAGCAAGAACAGGGGGCATGGCGGGGAGCTGTTTTTT	CASKNRGHGGELFF
.	TRBV25-1	TRBJ1-3	.	TGTGCCAGCAGCTTGACCGGGGGCTCTGGAAACACCATATATTTT	CASSLTGGSGNTIYF
TRBD1	TRBV14	TRBJ1-1	.	TGTGCCAGCAGCCAAGCGACAGGGATGAACACTGAAGCTTTCTTT	CASSQATGMNTEAFF
.	TRBV5-1	TRBJ1-1	.	TGCGCCAGCAGCTTACAGTATTTGAACACTGAAGCTTTCTTT	CASSLQYLNTEAFF
.	TRBV19	TRBJ1-1	.	TGTGCCAGTAGCCTCTTCAACGCTGAAGCTTTCTTT	CASSLFNAEAFF
TRBD1	TRBV5-1	TRBJ2-1	.	TGCGCCAGCAGCCGGGACAGGGGGAACAATGAGCAGTTCTTC	CASSRDRGNNEQFF
.	TRBV6-7	TRBJ1-4	.	TGTGCCAGCAGTTATGGGGACGTTAATGAAAAACTGTTTTTT	CASSYGDVNEKLFF
.	TRBV23-1	TRBJ2-1	.	TGCGCCAGCAACTCGACCAAGTCCTACAATGAGCAGTTCTTC	CASNSTKSYNEQFF
.	TRBV5-1	TRBJ2-5	.	TGCGCCAGCAGCTCAGGAGGTGGACCGAGGGGGACCCAGTACTTC	CASSSGGGPRGTQYF
TRBD1	TRBV11-3	TRBJ2-3	few	TGTGCCAGCAGCCTGGAGGGACAGGGAATGACAGATACGCAGTATTTT	CASSLEGQGMTDTQYF
.	TRBV6-8	TRBJ1-1	.	TGTGCCAGCAGTTACTCAGGGATGAATCTCGACACTGAAGCTTTCTTT	CASSYSGMNLDTEAFF
.	TRBV10-3	TRBJ2-1	.	TGTGCCACTTCGGAGTTAAGCTCCTACAATGAGCAGTTCTTC	CATSELSSYNEQFF
TRBD1	TRBV6-8	TRBJ2-7	few	TGTGCCAGCAGAACCCGTTCAGGGGGCATCTCCGAGCAGTACTTC	CASRTRSGGISEQYF
TRBD2	TRBV29-1	TRBJ2-1	.	TGCAGCGCCCGACTAGCGGGGGGGCTATCGGGCAATGAGCAGTTCTTC	CSARLAGGLSGNEQFF
TRBD2	TRBV30	TRBJ2-3	few	TGTGCCTGGAGAGCTAGCGGGATGGCAGATACGCAGTATTTT	CAWRASGMADTQYF